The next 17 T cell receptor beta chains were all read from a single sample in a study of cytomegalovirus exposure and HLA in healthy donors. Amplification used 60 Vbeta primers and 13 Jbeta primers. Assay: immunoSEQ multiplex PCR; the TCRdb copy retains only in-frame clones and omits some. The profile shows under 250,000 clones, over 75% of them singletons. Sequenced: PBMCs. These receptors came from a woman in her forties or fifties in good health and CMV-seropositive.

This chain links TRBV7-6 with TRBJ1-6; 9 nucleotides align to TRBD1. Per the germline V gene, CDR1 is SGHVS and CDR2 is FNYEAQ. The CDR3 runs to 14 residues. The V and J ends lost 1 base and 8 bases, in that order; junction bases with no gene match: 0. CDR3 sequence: CASSLGTGDSPLHF. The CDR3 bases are TGTGCCAGCAGCTTAGGGACAGGGGATTCACCCCTCCACTTT.

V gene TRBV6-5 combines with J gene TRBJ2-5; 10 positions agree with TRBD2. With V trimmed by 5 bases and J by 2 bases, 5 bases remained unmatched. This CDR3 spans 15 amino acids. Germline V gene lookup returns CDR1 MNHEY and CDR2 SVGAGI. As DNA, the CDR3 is TGTGCCAGCAGTCGTAGCGGGGGGATACAAGAGACCCAGTACTTC. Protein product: CASSRSGGIQETQYF.

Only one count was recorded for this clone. This chain's CDR3 is CASSQTRSGGARTDTQYF. The DNA for the CDR3 is TGCGCCAGCAGCCAAACCCGAAGCGGGGGGGCACGCACAGATACGCAGTATTTT. The chain recombines TRBV4-1 with TRBJ2-3, with 10 positions matching TRBD2. The CDR3 contains 18 residues. Germline lookup yields CDR1 MGHRA and CDR2 YSYEKL. The V and J ends lost 2 bases and 1 base, in that order; junction bases with no gene match: 9.

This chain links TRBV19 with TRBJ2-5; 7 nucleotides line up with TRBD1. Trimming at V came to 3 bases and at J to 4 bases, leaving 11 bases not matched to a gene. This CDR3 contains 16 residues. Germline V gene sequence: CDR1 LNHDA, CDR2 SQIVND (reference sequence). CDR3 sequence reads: CASSIARTGGGETQYF. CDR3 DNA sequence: TGTGCCAGTAGTATTGCGAGGACAGGAGGAGGAGAGACCCAGTACTTC. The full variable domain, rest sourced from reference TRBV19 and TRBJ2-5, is DGGITQSPKYLFRKEGQNVTLSCEQNLNHDAMYWYRQDPGQGLRLIYYSQIVNDFQKGDIAEGYSVSREKKESFPLTVTSAQKNPTAFYLCASSIARTGGGETQYFGPGTRLLVL.

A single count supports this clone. The DNA of the CDR3 is TGTGCCAGCAGCTTAGCGGGGGGACTGAACACTGAAGCTTTCTTT. Encoded protein: CASSLAGGLNTEAFF. The genes are TRBV7-2 and TRBJ1-1; D possibly corresponds to TRBD1 (5 bases). Germline V gene sequence: CDR1 SGHTA, CDR2 FQGNSA. The CDR3 totals 15 residues. V shed 0 bases and J shed 0 bases, with 8 bases lying between them.

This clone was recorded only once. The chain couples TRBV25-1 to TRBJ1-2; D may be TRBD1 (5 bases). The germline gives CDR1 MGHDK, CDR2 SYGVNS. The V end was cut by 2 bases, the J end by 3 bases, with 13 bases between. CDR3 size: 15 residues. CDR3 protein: CASSEEGRADYGYTF. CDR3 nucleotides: TGTGCCAGCAGTGAAGAGGGGAGGGCGGACTATGGCTACACCTTC.

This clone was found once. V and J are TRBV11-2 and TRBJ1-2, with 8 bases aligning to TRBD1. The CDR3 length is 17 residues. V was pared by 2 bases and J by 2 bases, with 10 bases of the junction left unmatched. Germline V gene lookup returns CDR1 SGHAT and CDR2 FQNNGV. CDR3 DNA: TGTGCCAGCAGCTTAAACCTTCAGGGGGCAAAAAACTATGGCTACACCTTC. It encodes CASSLNLQGAKNYGYTF.

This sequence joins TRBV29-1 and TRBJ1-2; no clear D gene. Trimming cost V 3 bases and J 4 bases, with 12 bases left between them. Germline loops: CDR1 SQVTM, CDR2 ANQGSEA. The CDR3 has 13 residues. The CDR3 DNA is TGCAGCGTTGATACAGATTTCACCTATGGCTACACCTTC. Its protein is CSVDTDFTYGYTF.

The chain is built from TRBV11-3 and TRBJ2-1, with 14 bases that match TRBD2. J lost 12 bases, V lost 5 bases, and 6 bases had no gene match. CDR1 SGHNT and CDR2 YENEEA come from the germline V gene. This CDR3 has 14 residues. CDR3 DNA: TGTGCCAGCAGCCTCCATGGACTAGCGGGGGGGCAGTTCTTC. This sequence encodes CASSLHGLAGGQFF.

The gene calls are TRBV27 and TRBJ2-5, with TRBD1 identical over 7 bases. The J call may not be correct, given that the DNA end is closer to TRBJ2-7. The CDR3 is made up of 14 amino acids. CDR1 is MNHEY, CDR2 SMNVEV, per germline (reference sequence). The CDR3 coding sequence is TGTGCCAGCAGTTTCTCGACAGGGTCCTACGAGCAGTACTTC. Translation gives CASSFSTGSYEQYF.

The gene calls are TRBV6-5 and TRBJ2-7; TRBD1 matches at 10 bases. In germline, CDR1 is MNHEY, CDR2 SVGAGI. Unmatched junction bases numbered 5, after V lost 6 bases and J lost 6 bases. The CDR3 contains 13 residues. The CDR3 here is CASRGQGFSEQYF. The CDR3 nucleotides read TGTGCCAGCAGGGGACAGGGGTTCAGCGAGCAGTACTTC.

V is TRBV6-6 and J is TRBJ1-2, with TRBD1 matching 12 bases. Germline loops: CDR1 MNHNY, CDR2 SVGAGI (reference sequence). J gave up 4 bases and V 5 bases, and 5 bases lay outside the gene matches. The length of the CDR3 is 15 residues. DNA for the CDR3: TGTGCCAGCAGTACCGGGACAGGGGGCCTCTATGGCTACACCTTC. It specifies CASSTGTGGLYGYTF.

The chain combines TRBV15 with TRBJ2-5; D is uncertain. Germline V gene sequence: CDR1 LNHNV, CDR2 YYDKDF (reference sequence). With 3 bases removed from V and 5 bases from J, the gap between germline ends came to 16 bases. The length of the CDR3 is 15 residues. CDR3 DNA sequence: TGTGCCACCAGCAGGCCCCCCGCTATGTCTGAGACCCAGTACTTC. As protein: CATSRPPAMSETQYF.

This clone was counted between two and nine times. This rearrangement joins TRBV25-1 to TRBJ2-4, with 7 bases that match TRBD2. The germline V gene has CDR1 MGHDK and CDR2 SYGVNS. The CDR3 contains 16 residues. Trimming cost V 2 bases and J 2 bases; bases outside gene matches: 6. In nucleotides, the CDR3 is TGTGCCAGCAGTGAAGATGGGGGGGTGTCCAAAAACATTCAGTACTTC. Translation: CASSEDGGVSKNIQYF.

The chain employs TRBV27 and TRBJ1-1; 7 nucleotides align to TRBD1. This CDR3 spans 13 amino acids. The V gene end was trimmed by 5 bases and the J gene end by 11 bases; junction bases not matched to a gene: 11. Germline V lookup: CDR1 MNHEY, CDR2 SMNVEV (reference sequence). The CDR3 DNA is TGTGCCAGCAGTCCCTTTGGCGGGACAGAGGCTTTCTTT. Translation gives CASSPFGGTEAFF.

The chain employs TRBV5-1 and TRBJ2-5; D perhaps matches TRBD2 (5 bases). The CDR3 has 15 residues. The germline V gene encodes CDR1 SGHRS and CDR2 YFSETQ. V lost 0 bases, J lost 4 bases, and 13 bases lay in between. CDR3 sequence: CASSLGGINRETQYF. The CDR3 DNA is TGCGCCAGCAGCTTGGGAGGGATTAATAGAGAGACCCAGTACTTC.

The CDR3 nucleotides are TGTGCCAGCAGCTCCGACAGGGGAGGTGAGCAGTTCTTC. Amino acid sequence: CASSSDRGGEQFF. This chain links TRBV11-3 with TRBJ2-1, with 8 bases aligning to TRBD1. Germline V gene lookup returns CDR1 SGHNT and CDR2 YENEEA. Trimming took 4 bases from V and 9 from J; bases not matched to a gene: 5. The CDR3 totals 13 residues.